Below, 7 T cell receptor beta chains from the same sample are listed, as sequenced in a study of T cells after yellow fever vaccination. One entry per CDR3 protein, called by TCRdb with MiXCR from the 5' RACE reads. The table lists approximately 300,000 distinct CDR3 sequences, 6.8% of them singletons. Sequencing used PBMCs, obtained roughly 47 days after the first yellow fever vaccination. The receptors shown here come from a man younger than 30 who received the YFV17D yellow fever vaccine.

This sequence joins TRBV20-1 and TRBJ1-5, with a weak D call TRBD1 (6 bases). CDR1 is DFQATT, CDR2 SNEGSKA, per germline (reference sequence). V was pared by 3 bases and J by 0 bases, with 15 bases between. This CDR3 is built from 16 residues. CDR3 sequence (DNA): TGCAGTGCTAGTGTCGGGGGGGCGGCTAGCAATCAGCCCCAGCATTTT. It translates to CSASVGGAASNQPQHF.

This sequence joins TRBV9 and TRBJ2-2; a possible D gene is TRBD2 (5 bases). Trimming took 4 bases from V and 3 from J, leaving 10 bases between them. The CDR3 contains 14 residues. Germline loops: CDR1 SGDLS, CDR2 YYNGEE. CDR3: CASSPRTHTGELFF. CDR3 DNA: TGTGCCAGCAGCCCCCGGACTCACACCGGGGAGCTGTTTTTT.

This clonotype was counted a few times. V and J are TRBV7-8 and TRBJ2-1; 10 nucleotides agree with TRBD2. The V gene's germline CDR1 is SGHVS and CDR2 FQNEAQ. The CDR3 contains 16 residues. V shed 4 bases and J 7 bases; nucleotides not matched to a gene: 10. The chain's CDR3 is CASSSLVGTSVNEQFF. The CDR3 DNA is TGTGCCAGCAGCTCCCTGGTGGGGACTAGCGTTAATGAGCAGTTCTTC. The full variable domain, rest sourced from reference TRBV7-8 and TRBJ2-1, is GAGVSQSPRYKVAKRGQDVALRCDPISGHVSLFWYQQALGQGPEFLTYFQNEAQLDKSGLPSDRFFAERPEGSVSTLKIQRTQQEDSAVYLCASSSLVGTSVNEQFFGPGTRLTVL.

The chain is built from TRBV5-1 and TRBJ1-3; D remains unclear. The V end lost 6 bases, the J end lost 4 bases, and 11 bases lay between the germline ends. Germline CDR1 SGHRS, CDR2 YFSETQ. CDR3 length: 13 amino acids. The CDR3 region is CASKGSSGNTIYF. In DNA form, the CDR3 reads TGCGCCAGCAAGGGTTCATCGGGAAACACCATATATTTT.

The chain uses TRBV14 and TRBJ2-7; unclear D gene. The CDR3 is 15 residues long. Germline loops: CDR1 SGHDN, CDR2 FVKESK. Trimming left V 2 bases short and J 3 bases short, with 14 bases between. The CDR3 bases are TGTGCCAGCAGCCAAAACCTCATAACCAACTACGAGCAGTACTTC. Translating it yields CASSQNLITNYEQYF.

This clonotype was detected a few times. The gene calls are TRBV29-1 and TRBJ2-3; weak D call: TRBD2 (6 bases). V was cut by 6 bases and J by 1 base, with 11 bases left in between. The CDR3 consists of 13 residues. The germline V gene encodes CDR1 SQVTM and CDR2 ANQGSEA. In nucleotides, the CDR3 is TGCAGCGTCAATCGGAGGGGCACAGATACGCAGTATTTT. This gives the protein CSVNRRGTDTQYF.

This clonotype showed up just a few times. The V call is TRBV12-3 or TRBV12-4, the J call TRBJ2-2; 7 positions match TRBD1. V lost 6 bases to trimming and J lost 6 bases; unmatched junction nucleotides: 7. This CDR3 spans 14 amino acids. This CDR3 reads CASSRLRGSGELFF. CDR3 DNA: TGTGCCAGCAGCCGGCTCAGGGGGTCCGGGGAGCTGTTTTTT.